This T cell receptor beta chain emerged from a study of Ad26.COV2.S vaccination and SARS-CoV-2 variants. Clones were sequenced by immunoSEQ multiplex PCR, and TCRdb holds only the in-frame ones, with some missing. Found here are around 400,000 clones, about 93% of them singletons; the top ten hold over 9%. Specified treatment: roughly 20 received Ad26.COV2.S at low or high dose, single or two shots; about 5 received placebo; per-sample allocation not given. The study sampled participants on day 63 after the first vaccine or placebo injection. The V gene lost 7 bases and the J gene lost 2 bases, with 12 bases spanning the gap. Germline CDR1 reads MNHEY; CDR2 reads SVGAGI. This CDR3 has 14 amino acids.

The sample was peripheral blood, taken in a trial of Ad26.COV2.S vaccine versus placebo. The chain links TRBV6-5 to TRBJ1-3; D not certain. This clonotype was sampled from a person between 18 and 65 years old who received the Ad26.COV2.S COVID-19 vaccine or a placebo. CDR3 nucleotides: TGTGCCAGCATAGGCCGGCTTACTGGAAACACCATATATTTT. The encoded protein is CASIGRLTGNTIYF.